Each of the 5 T cell receptor beta chains below was sequenced from the same sample in a study of blood T cell repertoires in COVID-19. Clones were read by immunoSEQ multiplex PCR, and TCRdb kept only the in-frame ones, dropping some. Found here are nearly 35,000 clones, around 84% of them singletons; the top ten hold roughly 15%. The sequenced material came from peripheral blood. The receptor source for this set is a human donor with acute or convalescent COVID-19. The donor label of this sample is uncertain.

The genes are TRBV6-5 and TRBJ1-1; 8 positions agree with TRBD1. The CDR3 has 14 amino acids. Trimming at V came to 6 bases and at J to 1 base, leaving 4 bases not matched to a gene. Per the germline V gene, CDR1 is MNHEY and CDR2 is SVGAGI. The CDR3 DNA reads as TGTGCCAGCAGGGCGACAGGGGAGAACACTGAAGCTTTCTTT. It specifies CASRATGENTEAFF.

The chain recombines TRBV24-1 with TRBJ2-2; 8 bases fit TRBD1. The trim removed 4 bases at V and 7 bases at J, leaving 13 bases unmatched. Germline V lookup: CDR1 KGHDR, CDR2 SFDVKD. CDR3 length: 17 residues. The CDR3 DNA reads TGTGCCACCAGTGAATTTCCGGGACAGGAATTGAGCGGGGAGCTGTTTTTT. This translates into CATSEFPGQELSGELFF.

The chain uses TRBV29-1 and TRBJ2-1, with 10 positions matching TRBD1. Trimming at V came to 4 bases and at J to 6 bases, leaving 6 bases not matched to a gene. Per germline, CDR1 SQVTM and CDR2 ANQGSEA. The CDR3 runs to 14 residues. CDR3 DNA: TGCAGCGTTGGAGGGACAGGGGTGAGCAATGAGCAGTTCTTC. This codes for CSVGGTGVSNEQFF.

The gene calls are TRBV6-5 and TRBJ1-4, with 8 nucleotides matching TRBD1. The germline gives CDR1 MNHEY, CDR2 SVGAGI. Trimming removed 3 bases from V and 7 bases from J; junction bases left unmatched: 4. The CDR3 runs to 14 residues. CDR3 sequence: CASSYQQGGEKLFF. Written as DNA, the CDR3 is TGTGCCAGCAGTTATCAACAGGGGGGTGAAAAACTGTTTTTT.

V usage is TRBV10-2 and J usage is TRBJ2-7; unclear D gene. Germline assignment: CDR1 WSHSY and CDR2 SAAADI. CDR3 length: 13 amino acids. Trimming cost V 4 bases and J 3 bases, with 10 bases left between them. CDR3 sequence: CASSAASDYEQYF. CDR3 in DNA: TGCGCCAGCAGTGCCGCTTCAGACTACGAGCAGTACTTC.